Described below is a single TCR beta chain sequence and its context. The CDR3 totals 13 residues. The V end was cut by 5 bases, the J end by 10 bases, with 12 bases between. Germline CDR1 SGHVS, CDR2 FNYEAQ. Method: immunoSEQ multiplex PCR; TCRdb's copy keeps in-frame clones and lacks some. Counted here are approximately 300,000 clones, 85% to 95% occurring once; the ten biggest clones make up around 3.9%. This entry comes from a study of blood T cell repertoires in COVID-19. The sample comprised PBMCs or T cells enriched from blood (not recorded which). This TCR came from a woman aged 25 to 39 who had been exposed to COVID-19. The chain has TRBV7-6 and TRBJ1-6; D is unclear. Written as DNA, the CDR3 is TGTGCCAGCAGCATAACAGCGGGGTCACCCCTCCACTTT. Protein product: CASSITAGSPLHF.